This TCR beta chain was captured in a study of T cells in Graves' hyperthyroidism and ophthalmopathy. Study-level results: The authors' 13 V-J model separated ophthalmopathy from stable hyperthyroidism. Also found in blood were most expanded thyroid clonotypes above 0.001.

This clonotype has just a few counts. Its cognate antigen is unknown. Amplified regions were TCR beta CDR3 sequences from RNA transcripts. A first-round RT-PCR of the TCR CDR3 used the HTBI primer set. TCRdb re-analysed the multiplex PCR reads in MiXCR, keeping a single row per CDR3 protein. Here the sample spans a few hundred thousand distinct CDR3 sequences, around 42% being singletons. Those with hyperthyroidism were 18 to 65 years old, newly diagnosed, and ill for under 2 months. The study based diagnoses on clinical symptoms, serum thyroxine and TRAb, thyroid ultrasound and orbital computed tomography. V was trimmed by 1 base and J by 3 bases, leaving 18 bases between them. CDR3 size: 17 residues. Looked up from germline, CDR1 is SGHTA and CDR2 is FQGNSA.

The specimen was peripheral blood or thyroid tissue (not recorded which). This chain uses TRBV7-2 with TRBJ1-1; a possible D gene is TRBD1 (6 bases). The origin of this receptor is a young woman with Graves' hyperthyroidism. CDR3 sequence (DNA): TGTGCCAGCAGCTTAGTATCTGGGGGGCGCTTCTACACTGAAGCTTTCTTT. It yields the protein CASSLVSGGRFYTEAFF.